A selection of T cell receptor beta chains follows, all from one sample in a study of neoadjuvant anti-PD-1 for oral cavity cancer. The method was immunoSEQ multiplex PCR; TCRdb's version includes in-frame clones alone and lacks a portion of them. This sample has tens of thousands of clones, with around 79% found just once. This specimen was PBMCs, taken after nivolumab (anti-PD-1) treatment. Source of these receptors: a person aged 40 to 85 with oral cavity squamous cell carcinoma. CDR3s include the opening cysteine and the closing phenylalanine or tryptophan. A D gene is named only where the DNA matches it firmly. Clone sizes are given selectively: once, few, many, or a class where the clone is expanded.

clone size: .
V gene: TRBV7-9
D gene: .
J gene: TRBJ2-1
CDR3 DNA: TGTGCCAGCAGCTTAGCGGTGACTATCAATGAGCAGTTCTTC
CDR3 protein: CASSLAVTINEQFF

clone size: few
V gene: TRBV19
D gene: .
J gene: TRBJ1-2
CDR3 DNA: TGTGCCAGTAGTATCTGGAAGTCCCATGGCTACACCTTC
CDR3 protein: CASSIWKSHGYTF

clone size: .
V gene: TRBV10-2
D gene: TRBD2
J gene: TRBJ2-1
CDR3 DNA: TGCGCCAGCGGCCCCGGGACTAACTACAATGAGCAGTTCTTC
CDR3 protein: CASGPGTNYNEQFF

clone size: .
V gene: TRBV19
D gene: TRBD1
J gene: TRBJ1-4
CDR3 DNA: TGTGCCAGTAGTAATTCCGGGACAGGCGCTAGTGAAAAACTGTTTTTT
CDR3 protein: CASSNSGTGASEKLFF

clone size: once
V gene: TRBV7-2
D gene: .
J gene: TRBJ1-4
CDR3 DNA: TGTGCCAGCAGCCCGGCAAGTAATGAAAAACTGTTTTTT
CDR3 protein: CASSPASNEKLFF

clone size: .
V gene: TRBV6-1
D gene: .
J gene: TRBJ1-5
CDR3 DNA: TGTGCCAGCAGTGAGGGAACACCCTATCAGCCCCAGCATTTT
CDR3 protein: CASSEGTPYQPQHF

clone size: .
V gene: TRBV9
D gene: TRBD2
J gene: TRBJ2-1
CDR3 DNA: TGTGCCAGCAGCGTAGAATTGAGCGGGAGGGCTTCCTACAATGAGCAGTTCTTC
CDR3 protein: CASSVELSGRASYNEQFF

clone size: .
V gene: TRBV2
D gene: TRBD1
J gene: TRBJ1-3
CDR3 DNA: TGTGCCAGCAGTGAAGGGGGACAGGGCCGGGCCATATATTTT
CDR3 protein: CASSEGGQGRAIYF

clone size: .
V gene: TRBV27
D gene: .
J gene: TRBJ1-1
CDR3 DNA: TGTGCCAGCAGTTTCAGGGAAAGCTCTGAAGCTTTCTTT
CDR3 protein: CASSFRESSEAFF

clone size: .
V gene: TRBV6-6
D gene: TRBD2
J gene: TRBJ2-3
CDR3 DNA: TGTGCCAGCAGTTCGCGCGGGAGTCCAGATACGCAGTATTTT
CDR3 protein: CASSSRGSPDTQYF

clone size: .
V gene: TRBV29-1
D gene: .
J gene: TRBJ1-2
CDR3 DNA: TGCAGCGTTGAAGATACTCCCCTACAGGGAATTACCTATGGCTACACCTTC
CDR3 protein: CSVEDTPLQGITYGYTF

clone size: once
V gene: TRBV11-3
D gene: TRBD1
J gene: TRBJ2-3
CDR3 DNA: TGTGCCAGCAGCACGGGACAGGGGTGGCCCATGGGCGCAGATACGCAGTATTTT
CDR3 protein: CASSTGQGWPMGADTQYF

clone size: .
V gene: TRBV29-1
D gene: TRBD1
J gene: TRBJ1-1
CDR3 DNA: TGCAGCGCTATGGGACAGGAGATCACTGAAGCTTTCTTT
CDR3 protein: CSAMGQEITEAFF